This TCR beta chain is from a study of blood T cell repertoires in COVID-19. Study-wide context: Acute and convalescent COVID-19 specimens originated in the United States, Italy and Spain. Sample material is recorded as cDNA or gDNA derived from T cells, B-cell-depleted T cells, or PBMCs.

This clone occurred once. Per the original methods: Reference gene primer amplification yielded estimated nucleated cell counts. This table comes from immunoSEQ multiplex PCR, and its TCRdb copy is limited to in-frame clones, with some not included. For V, J and clone size, that table is used; D and trimming come from the DNA. This repertoire shows 97,000 or so clones, roughly nine tenths found once; its top ten account for 1.5% to 2%. CDR1 is GTSNPN, CDR2 SVGIG, per germline (reference sequence). V gave up 0 bases and J gave up 8 bases, with 4 bases separating them. This CDR3 is 11 amino acids long. This TCR came from a man between 60 and 75 years old with acute or convalescent COVID-19. Input material: peripheral blood. V gene TRBV30 combines with J gene TRBJ1-4; D is uncertain. CDR3 nucleotides: TGTGCCTGGAGTGTACTGGAAAAACTGTTTTTT. Residues: CAWSVLEKLFF.